This TCR beta chain is from a study of control samples from healthy donors and cancer patients. The protocol was immunoSEQ multiplex PCR, while the TCRdb copy is restricted to in-frame clones and leaves out a portion. The sample contains more than 25,000 clones, roughly nine tenths of which appear only once. Germline V lookup: CDR1 SGHTA, CDR2 FQGNSA. V lost 4 bases, J lost 0 bases, and 9 bases stayed unmatched. This CDR3 spans 18 amino acids. This TCR came from a female donor with melanoma. Sequencing was performed on formalin-fixed, paraffin-embedded tissue. The chain recombines TRBV7-2 with TRBJ2-1, with 10 bases that match TRBD2. CDR3 bases: TGTGCCAGCAGCTCTAGGACTAGCGGCCTACACTCCTACAATGAGCAGTTCTTC. It yields the protein CASSSRTSGLHSYNEQFF.